The next 25 T cell receptor beta chains were all read from a single sample in a study of blood T cell repertoires in COVID-19. Sequencing used immunoSEQ multiplex PCR; TCRdb keeps in-frame clones, though not all of them. Among hundreds of thousands of clones, approximately 91% were seen once, and the ten largest hold approximately 1%. Sequenced sample: PBMCs or T cells enriched from blood (not recorded which). These receptor sequences come from a woman in her 30s who had recovered from COVID-19.

V and J are TRBV5-1 and TRBJ2-3, with TRBD2 matching over 10 bases. The CDR3 contains 18 residues. V shed 0 bases and J 4 bases; nucleotides not matched to a gene: 11. The germline V gene has CDR1 SGHRS and CDR2 YFSETQ. CDR3 amino acids: CASSLGSRAGGPSDTQYF. CDR3 nucleotides: TGCGCCAGCAGCTTGGGATCTCGAGCGGGAGGGCCGTCAGATACGCAGTATTTT.

The chain carries TRBV18 and TRBJ2-7, with TRBD1 matching 7 bases. This CDR3 is 15 amino acids long. Germline V lookup: CDR1 KGHSH, CDR2 LQKENI. Trimming removed 0 bases from V and 2 bases from J; junction bases left unmatched: 4. The CDR3: CASSPPSTGTYEQYF. DNA of the CDR3: TGTGCCAGCTCACCACCGTCGACAGGGACCTACGAGCAGTACTTC.

This clone appeared a single time. The chain links TRBV7-8 to TRBJ1-2; 8 bases agree with TRBD1. Germline V lookup: CDR1 SGHVS, CDR2 FQNEAQ. Trimming removed 5 bases from V and 5 bases from J; junction bases left unmatched: 16. CDR3 length equals 17 residues. For the CDR3, the DNA is TGTGCCAGCAGCCCCACCAACCTTGGACAGGGCACTTATGGCTACACCTTC. This translates into CASSPTNLGQGTYGYTF.

The gene calls are TRBV5-5 and TRBJ1-4, with D maybe TRBD1 (5 bases). The CDR3 runs 12 residues. Trimming took 4 bases from V and 7 from J, leaving 8 bases between them. Germline CDR1 and CDR2: SGHKS and YYEKEE (reference sequence). The chain's CDR3 is CASSPDSEKLFF. Written as DNA, the CDR3 is TGTGCCAGCAGCCCCGACAGTGAAAAACTGTTTTTT.

The chain is built from TRBV27 and TRBJ1-6; D not resolved. Germline lookup yields CDR1 MNHEY and CDR2 SMNVEV (reference sequence). V was pared by 1 base and J by 7 bases, with 8 bases between. The CDR3 is made up of 14 amino acids. CDR3 bases: TGTGCCAGCAGTTTATTGTCGGGGAATTCACCCCTCCACTTT. Its protein is CASSLLSGNSPLHF.

This clone appeared once. The rearrangement links TRBV25-1 to TRBJ1-2; D uncertain. V lost 1 base to trimming and J lost 3 bases, with 9 bases between them. Germline CDR1 and CDR2: MGHDK and SYGVNS. The length of the CDR3 is 14 residues. The CDR3 loop reads CASSEFGGDYGYTF. The CDR3 DNA is TGTGCCAGCAGTGAATTTGGCGGAGACTATGGCTACACCTTC.

The chain has TRBV6-6 and TRBJ2-7; 10 positions agree with TRBD1. CDR3 length: 14 amino acids. Trimming removed 7 bases from V and 6 bases from J; junction bases left unmatched: 9. Germline loops: CDR1 MNHNY, CDR2 SVGAGI (reference sequence). The CDR3 bases are TGTGCCAGCACCCCTCGGGGACAGGGGAGCGAGCAGTACTTC. Translated: CASTPRGQGSEQYF.

CDR3 DNA sequence: TGCGCCAGCCCCTCAGAACGTGACAGCGTCTATGGCTACACCTTC. Amino acid sequence: CASPSERDSVYGYTF. This chain connects TRBV10-2 to TRBJ1-2; a weak D match, TRBD1 (5 bases). The length of the CDR3 is 15 residues. V gave up 8 bases and J gave up 4 bases, with 20 bases separating them. The germline gives CDR1 WSHSY, CDR2 SAAADI.

This clone was recorded only once. In DNA, the CDR3 is TGCGCCAGCAGCTTGCCGGCGGGGGGAGAGACCCAGTACTTC. Translated: CASSLPAGGETQYF. The chain has TRBV5-1 and TRBJ2-5; 8 positions agree with TRBD2. The V gene's germline CDR1 is SGHRS and CDR2 YFSETQ. CDR3 length: 14 residues. V trimming: 1 base; J trimming: 4 bases; junction bases outside the gene matches: 3.

On this clone: The sample carries other DNA sequences with the same CDR3. The chain employs TRBV28 and TRBJ1-2; 7 bases are a match to TRBD1. The CDR3 has 13 amino acids. Germline V gene sequence: CDR1 MDHEN, CDR2 SYDVKM. V shed 3 bases, J shed 2 bases, and the junction held 0 bases outside the gene matches. As DNA, the CDR3 is TGTGCCAGCAGTTTCAGGGGGAACTATGGCTACACCTTC. The encoded protein is CASSFRGNYGYTF.

This chain joins TRBV4-1 and TRBJ2-7, with 8 bases fitting TRBD1. This CDR3 comprises 15 residues. J gave up 5 bases and V 2 bases, and 8 bases lay outside the gene matches. From germline, CDR1 is MGHRA and CDR2 YSYEKL. The CDR3 DNA sequence: TGCGCCAGCAGCCAAATTGTGTCAGGGGGCAACGAGCAGTACTTC. As protein: CASSQIVSGGNEQYF.

The chain joins TRBV6-5 to TRBJ1-1; 7 nucleotides agree with TRBD1. Germline assignment: CDR1 MNHEY and CDR2 SVGAGI. V shed 4 bases and J 0 bases; nucleotides not matched to a gene: 8. This CDR3 contains 16 residues. CDR3 amino acids: CASSSGQVVLNTEAFF. In DNA, the CDR3 is TGTGCCAGCAGTTCCGGACAGGTGGTCTTGAACACTGAAGCTTTCTTT.

The J gene is TRBJ2-1, the V gene TRBV7-9; 7 bases line up with TRBD1. The length of the CDR3 is 16 residues. Germline values: CDR1 SEHNR, CDR2 FQNEAQ (reference sequence). V lost 2 bases and J lost 4; bases outside the gene matches: 8. The CDR3 DNA sequence: TGTGCCAGCAGCTTAAGGGGACAGCAGTTTTACAATGAGCAGTTCTTC. Translated: CASSLRGQQFYNEQFF. Using reference TRBV7-9 and TRBJ2-1 for the parts outside the CDR3, the full variable domain is DTGVSQNPRHKITKRGQNVTFRCDPISEHNRLYWYRQTLGQGPEFLTYFQNEAQLEKSRLLSDRFSAERPKGSFSTLEIQRTEQGDSAMYLCASSLRGQQFYNEQFFGPGTRLTVL.

V usage is TRBV28 and J usage is TRBJ2-2; unclear D gene. Germline CDR1 reads MDHEN; CDR2 reads SYDVKM. V was shortened by 5 bases and J by 5 bases, with 6 bases between the two germline ends. This CDR3 has 12 amino acids. The CDR3 reads CASSLFTGELFF. In DNA form, the CDR3 reads TGTGCCAGCAGTCTGTTTACCGGGGAGCTGTTTTTT.

The V call is TRBV6-1, the J call TRBJ2-5; 9 bases line up with TRBD1. Germline V gene sequence: CDR1 MNHNS, CDR2 SASEGT. CDR3 length: 15 amino acids. V lost 3 bases to trimming and J lost 5 bases; unmatched junction nucleotides: 7. CDR3 sequence reads: CASSDGTGQGETQYF. CDR3 bases: TGTGCCAGCAGTGACGGGACAGGGCAGGGGGAGACCCAGTACTTC.

V and J are TRBV20-1 and TRBJ2-2, with D uncertain. V was shortened by 3 bases and J by 6 bases, with 5 bases between the two germline ends. The CDR3 runs 11 residues. Germline CDR1 reads DFQATT; CDR2 reads SNEGSKA (reference sequence). Here the CDR3 DNA reads TGCAGTGCTAGGGCGGCCGGGGAGCTGTTTTTT. Translating gives CSARAAGELFF.

The chain joins TRBV5-1 to TRBJ2-7; 8 bases are shared with TRBD1. The V segment lost 6 bases and the J segment 5 bases; nucleotides outside the gene matches: 4. Germline V gene data show CDR1 as SGHRS and CDR2 as YFSETQ. CDR3 length equals 12 residues. CDR3: CASISDRDEQYF. CDR3 nucleotides: TGCGCCAGCATCTCGGACAGGGACGAGCAGTACTTC.

This clone was counted once. This chain connects TRBV5-5 to TRBJ2-3, with 8 bases identical to TRBD1. Germline V gene sequence: CDR1 SGHKS, CDR2 YYEKEE (reference sequence). The trim removed 3 bases at V and 2 bases at J, leaving 8 bases unmatched. CDR3 length: 16 residues. The chain's CDR3 is CASSYYGTGHTDTQYF. CDR3 DNA sequence: TGTGCCAGCAGCTACTACGGGACAGGACACACAGATACGCAGTATTTT.

V and J are TRBV7-2 and TRBJ1-6; D gene unclear. This CDR3 is built from 12 residues. CDR1 and CDR2 (germline): SGHTA, FQGNSA. The V end lost 5 bases, the J end lost 7 bases, and 6 bases lay between the germline ends. CDR3 nucleotide sequence: TGTGCCAGCAGCCCCCTCAATTCACCCCTCCACTTT. Residues: CASSPLNSPLHF.

V and J are TRBV14 and TRBJ2-7; TRBD1 matches 7 bases. The CDR3 length is 15 residues. After removal of 1 base from V and 3 bases from J, the junction contained 6 bases not matched to a gene. Germline V lookup: CDR1 SGHDN, CDR2 FVKESK. CDR3 amino acids: CASSQGLGQLYEQYF. The DNA of the CDR3 is TGTGCCAGCAGCCAAGGGTTGGGACAGCTCTACGAGCAGTACTTC.

The chain combines TRBV28 with TRBJ2-7, with 7 bases fitting TRBD2. The CDR3 contains 17 residues. Unmatched junction bases numbered 24, after V lost 7 bases and J lost 9 bases. Germline V gene data show CDR1 as MDHEN and CDR2 as SYDVKM. Here the CDR3 DNA reads TGTGCCAGCAATTTTCCTGATGGGGAGGGCCTACATACGGTGCAGTACTTC. This translates into CASNFPDGEGLHTVQYF.

V usage is TRBV19 and J usage is TRBJ2-3; tentative D call: TRBD2 (6 bases). With 1 base removed from V and 4 bases from J, the gap between germline ends came to 6 bases. Germline V CDR1 and CDR2: LNHDA, SQIVND (reference sequence). The CDR3 covers 13 residues. The CDR3 nucleotides read TGTGCCAGTAGTATAGGGGGGGCAGATACGCAGTATTTT. It yields the protein CASSIGGADTQYF.

The genes are TRBV27 and TRBJ1-1, with D unresolved. V gave up 2 bases and J gave up 3 bases, with 10 bases separating them. The CDR3 loop spans 14 amino acids. From germline, CDR1 is MNHEY and CDR2 SMNVEV (reference sequence). CDR3 nucleotides: TGTGCCAGCAGTTTAGGCGGGCCCCACACTGAAGCTTTCTTT. This encodes CASSLGGPHTEAFF.

The chain couples TRBV14 to TRBJ2-1; D not resolved. Trimming removed 1 base at V and 7 bases at J, with 8 bases between. This CDR3 region has 13 residues. Looked up from germline, CDR1 is SGHDN and CDR2 is FVKESK. CDR3 coding DNA: TGTGCCAGCAGCCAAGTCCTGTATAATGAGCAGTTCTTC. It specifies CASSQVLYNEQFF.

This clone was seen a few times. This rearrangement joins TRBV12-5 to TRBJ2-1; 10 bases match TRBD1. The germline V gene has CDR1 LGHNT and CDR2 FRNRAP. Trimming cost V 0 bases and J 1 base; bases outside gene matches: 15. This CDR3 spans 21 amino acids. CDR3 in DNA: TGTGCTAGTGGTTTGGTACCTTCCCGGGACAGGGGTGCCCCTTCCTACAATGAGCAGTTCTTC. Its translation is CASGLVPSRDRGAPSYNEQFF.